This T cell receptor beta chain appears in the sequencing data of a study of human T cells and chemical hapten exposure. Stated time point: patch test 3, about 24 weeks after DPC sensitization. Treatment meaning: therapeutic diphenylcyclopropenone sensitization with weekly scalp DPC. The total RNA was obtained from whole blood that was not fractionated. Trimming took off 5 bases at V and 5 bases at J, with 12 bases between the two ends. Germline V CDR1 and CDR2: MDHEN, SYDVKM. The CDR3 contains 13 residues. TCRdb reanalysed the RACE reads using MiXCR and keeps one entry per CDR3 protein. The data show some 39,000 distinct CDR3 sequences, 9.5% seen once.

The sequence derives from a man in his fifties or sixties with alopecia areata. Some clones in this sample may be carry-over from other donors' samples. This sample comprised whole blood, obtained in connection with sensitization to the hapten diphenylcyclopropenone (DPC). The chain is built from TRBV28 and TRBJ2-5, with D uncertain. The CDR3 sequence is CASSRLSIETQYF. As DNA, the CDR3 is TGTGCCAGCAGTCGACTTTCTATTGAGACCCAGTACTTC. The complete variable domain, with remaining parts taken from reference TRBV28 and TRBJ2-5, reads DVKVTQSSRYLVKRTGEKVFLECVQDMDHENMFWYRQDPGLGLRLIYFSYDVKMKEKGDIPEGYSVSREKKERFSLILESASTNQTSMYLCASSRLSIETQYFGPGTRLLVL.